The rows below give T cell receptor beta chains drawn from one sample of a study of blood T cell repertoires in COVID-19. Some clones are missing from TCRdb's copy, which holds only in-frame ones; the method was immunoSEQ multiplex PCR. The table includes approximately 190,000 clones, roughly 86% detected once. The sequenced sample was peripheral blood. These receptors all stem from a woman in her 70s with active or convalescent COVID-19. The CDR3 runs from the conserved cysteine through the conserved F or W. The D gene is left open where the match is weak. Rows give clone size only sometimes, using once, few, many, or a class for an expanded clone.

D gene	clone size	V gene	J gene	CDR3 protein	CDR3 DNA
-	-	TRBV5-1	TRBJ2-7	CASSLAGSYEQYF	TGCGCCAGCAGCTTGGCGGGGAGCTACGAGCAGTACTTC
-	-	TRBV3-1/TRBV3-2	TRBJ1-1	CASSQVDSLTFF	TGTGCCAGCAGCCAAGTCGACAGCCTGACTTTCTTT
-	-	TRBV2	TRBJ1-5	CASSELLGGANRQPQHF	TGTGCCAGCAGTGAACTTCTGGGGGGGGCAAATCGACAGCCCCAGCATTTT
-	-	TRBV28	TRBJ2-1	CASSFPAGLGSYNEQFF	TGTGCCAGCAGTTTTCCAGCGGGCTTAGGCTCCTACAATGAGCAGTTCTTC
TRBD1	-	TRBV30	TRBJ1-2	CAWSPTAEGARGYTF	TGTGCCTGGAGTCCTACCGCTGAGGGGGCCCGTGGCTACACCTTC
-	few	TRBV5-6	TRBJ2-2	CASSGGTDYTGELFF	TGTGCCAGCAGCGGCGGGACAGATTACACCGGGGAGCTGTTTTTT
TRBD1	-	TRBV6-5	TRBJ2-5	CASSPRDREETQYF	TGTGCCAGCAGTCCCAGGGACAGGGAAGAGACCCAGTACTTC
TRBD2	-	TRBV7-9	TRBJ2-7	CASTPGLANYEQYF	TGTGCCAGCACCCCGGGACTAGCGAACTACGAGCAGTACTTC
-	-	TRBV5-6	TRBJ2-1	CASSFVSAGPHEQFF	TGTGCCAGCAGCTTTGTTTCCGCAGGGCCCCATGAGCAGTTCTTC
TRBD2	-	TRBV4-2	TRBJ2-3	CASSPRSGAGASDTQYF	TGTGCCAGCAGCCCCCGGTCTGGGGCGGGAGCGTCGGATACGCAGTATTTT
TRBD1	once	TRBV20-1	TRBJ1-2	CSASSGTGGPTNYGYTF	TGCAGTGCTAGTTCGGGGACAGGGGGCCCCACCAACTATGGCTACACCTTC
-	once	TRBV5-6	TRBJ2-3	CASRAERLQDTQYF	TGTGCCAGCAGAGCGGAAAGGCTACAGGATACGCAGTATTTT
TRBD2	-	TRBV5-1	TRBJ2-1	CASSRTSGSSYNEQFF	TGCGCCAGCAGCCGGACTAGCGGGAGCTCCTACAATGAGCAGTTCTTC
-	-	TRBV21-1	TRBJ2-2	CASSRRQGVTGELFF	TGTGCCAGCAGCCGACGACAGGGGGTAACCGGGGAGCTGTTTTTT